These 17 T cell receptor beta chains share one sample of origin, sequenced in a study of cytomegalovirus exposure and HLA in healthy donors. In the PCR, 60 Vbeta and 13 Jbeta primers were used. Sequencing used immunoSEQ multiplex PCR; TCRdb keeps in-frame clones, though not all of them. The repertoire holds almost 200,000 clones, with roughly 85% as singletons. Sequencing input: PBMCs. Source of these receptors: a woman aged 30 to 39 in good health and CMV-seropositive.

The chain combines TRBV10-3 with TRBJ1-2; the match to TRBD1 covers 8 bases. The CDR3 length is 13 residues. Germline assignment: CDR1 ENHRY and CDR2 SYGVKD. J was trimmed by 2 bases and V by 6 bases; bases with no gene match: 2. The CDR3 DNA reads TGTGCCATCAGGGGACAGGCCAACTATGGCTACACCTTC. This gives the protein CAIRGQANYGYTF.

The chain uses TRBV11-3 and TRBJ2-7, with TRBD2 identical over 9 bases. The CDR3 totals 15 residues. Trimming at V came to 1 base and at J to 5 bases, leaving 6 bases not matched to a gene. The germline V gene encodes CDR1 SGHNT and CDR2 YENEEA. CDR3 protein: CASSLVVSGGNEQYF. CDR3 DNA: TGTGCCAGCAGCTTAGTCGTTAGCGGGGGCAACGAGCAGTACTTC.

CDR3 in DNA: TGCAGCGTTACACCTAGCGGGGCAAAAGAGACCCAGTACTTC. This encodes CSVTPSGAKETQYF. The rearrangement links TRBV29-1 to TRBJ2-5; TRBD2 matches 9 bases. Germline values: CDR1 SQVTM, CDR2 ANQGSEA. J lost 3 bases, V lost 5 bases, and 7 bases had no gene match. The CDR3 is 14 amino acids.

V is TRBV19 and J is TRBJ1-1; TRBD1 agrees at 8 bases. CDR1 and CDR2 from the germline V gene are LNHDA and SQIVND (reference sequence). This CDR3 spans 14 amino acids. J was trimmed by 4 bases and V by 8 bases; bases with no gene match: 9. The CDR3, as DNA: TGTGCCAGTCGCTCAGGGGGCGCGGGCACTGAAGCTTTCTTT. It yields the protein CASRSGGAGTEAFF.

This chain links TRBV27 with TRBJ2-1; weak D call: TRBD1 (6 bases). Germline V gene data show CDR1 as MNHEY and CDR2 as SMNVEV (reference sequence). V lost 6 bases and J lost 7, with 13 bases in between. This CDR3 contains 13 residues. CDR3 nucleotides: TGTGCCAGCAGCACAGGGTTCGGGAATGAGCAGTTCTTC. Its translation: CASSTGFGNEQFF.

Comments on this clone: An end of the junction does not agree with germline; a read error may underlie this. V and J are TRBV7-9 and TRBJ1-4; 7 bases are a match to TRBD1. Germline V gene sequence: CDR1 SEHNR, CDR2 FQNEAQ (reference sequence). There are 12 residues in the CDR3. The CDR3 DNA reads TGTGCCAGCAGCCCTGACAGGGAAGTTCGGGATTTT. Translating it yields CASSPDREVRDF.

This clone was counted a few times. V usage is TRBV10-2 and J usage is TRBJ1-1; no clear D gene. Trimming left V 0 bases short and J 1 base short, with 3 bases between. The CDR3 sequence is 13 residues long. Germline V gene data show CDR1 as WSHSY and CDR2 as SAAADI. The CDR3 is CASSESRNTEAFF. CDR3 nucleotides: TGCGCCAGCAGTGAGTCGAGGAACACTGAAGCTTTCTTT.

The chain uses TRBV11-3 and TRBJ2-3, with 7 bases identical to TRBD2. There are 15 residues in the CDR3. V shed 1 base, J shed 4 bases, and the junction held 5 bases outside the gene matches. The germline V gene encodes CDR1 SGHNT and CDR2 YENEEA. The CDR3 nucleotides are TGTGCCAGCAGCTTAGCGGGAGGAACGGCAGATACGCAGTATTTT. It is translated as CASSLAGGTADTQYF.

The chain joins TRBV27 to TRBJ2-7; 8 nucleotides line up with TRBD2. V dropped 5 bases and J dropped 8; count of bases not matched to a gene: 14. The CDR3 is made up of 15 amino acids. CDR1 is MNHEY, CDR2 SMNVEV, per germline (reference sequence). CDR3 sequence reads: CASSLPGLGITKQYF. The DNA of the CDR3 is TGTGCCAGCAGTCTCCCGGGACTAGGTATTACGAAGCAGTACTTC.

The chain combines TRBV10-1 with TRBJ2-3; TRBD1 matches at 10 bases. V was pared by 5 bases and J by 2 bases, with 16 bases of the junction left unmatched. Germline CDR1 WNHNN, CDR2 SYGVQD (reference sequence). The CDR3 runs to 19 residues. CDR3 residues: CASSFSPSRTGGPTDTQYF. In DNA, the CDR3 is TGCGCCAGCAGTTTCAGCCCTAGCCGGACAGGGGGGCCCACAGATACGCAGTATTTT.

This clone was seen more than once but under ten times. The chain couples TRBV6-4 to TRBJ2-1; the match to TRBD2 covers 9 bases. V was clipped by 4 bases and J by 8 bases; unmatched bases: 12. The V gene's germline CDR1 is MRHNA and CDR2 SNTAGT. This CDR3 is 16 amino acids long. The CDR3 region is CASSVAPMAGGDEQFF. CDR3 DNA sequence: TGTGCCAGCAGTGTCGCCCCCATGGCGGGGGGGGATGAGCAGTTCTTC.

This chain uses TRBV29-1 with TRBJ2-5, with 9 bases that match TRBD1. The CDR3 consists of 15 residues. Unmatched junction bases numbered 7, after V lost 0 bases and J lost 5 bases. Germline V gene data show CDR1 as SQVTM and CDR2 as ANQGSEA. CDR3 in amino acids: CSVEEGQGMRETQYF. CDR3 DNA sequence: TGCAGCGTTGAAGAGGGACAGGGTATGAGGGAGACCCAGTACTTC.

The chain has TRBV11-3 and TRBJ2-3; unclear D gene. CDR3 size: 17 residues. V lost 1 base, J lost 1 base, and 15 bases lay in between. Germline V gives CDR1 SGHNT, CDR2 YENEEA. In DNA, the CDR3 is TGTGCCAGCAGCTTAGGCCTGGTAGCTGACGGCACAGATACGCAGTATTTT. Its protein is CASSLGLVADGTDTQYF.

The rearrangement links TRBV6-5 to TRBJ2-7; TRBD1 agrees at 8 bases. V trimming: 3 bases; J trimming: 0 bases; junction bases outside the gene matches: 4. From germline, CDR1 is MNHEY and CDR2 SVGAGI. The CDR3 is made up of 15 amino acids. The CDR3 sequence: CASSYDRGDSYEQYF. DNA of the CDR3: TGTGCCAGCAGTTATGACAGGGGAGACTCCTACGAGCAGTACTTC.

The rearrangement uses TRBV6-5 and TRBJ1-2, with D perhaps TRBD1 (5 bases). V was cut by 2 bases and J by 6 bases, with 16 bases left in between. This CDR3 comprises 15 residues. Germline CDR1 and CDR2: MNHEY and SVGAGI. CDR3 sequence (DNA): TGTGCCAGCAGTTACGGGGCTACTTCTTGGCATGGCTACACCTTC. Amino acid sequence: CASSYGATSWHGYTF.

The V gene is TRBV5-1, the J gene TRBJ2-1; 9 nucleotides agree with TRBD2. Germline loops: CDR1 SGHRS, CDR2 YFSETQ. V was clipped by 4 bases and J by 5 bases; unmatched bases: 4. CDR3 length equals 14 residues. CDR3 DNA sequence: TGCGCCAGCAGCGTCGGACTAGCGAACAATGAGCAGTTCTTC. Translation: CASSVGLANNEQFF.

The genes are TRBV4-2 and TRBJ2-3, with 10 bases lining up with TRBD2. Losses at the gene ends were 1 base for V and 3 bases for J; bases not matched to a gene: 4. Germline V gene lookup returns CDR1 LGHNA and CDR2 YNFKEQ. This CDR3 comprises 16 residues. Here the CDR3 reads CASSQGASGGTDTQYF. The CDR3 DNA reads TGTGCCAGCAGCCAAGGGGCTAGCGGGGGAACAGATACGCAGTATTTT.